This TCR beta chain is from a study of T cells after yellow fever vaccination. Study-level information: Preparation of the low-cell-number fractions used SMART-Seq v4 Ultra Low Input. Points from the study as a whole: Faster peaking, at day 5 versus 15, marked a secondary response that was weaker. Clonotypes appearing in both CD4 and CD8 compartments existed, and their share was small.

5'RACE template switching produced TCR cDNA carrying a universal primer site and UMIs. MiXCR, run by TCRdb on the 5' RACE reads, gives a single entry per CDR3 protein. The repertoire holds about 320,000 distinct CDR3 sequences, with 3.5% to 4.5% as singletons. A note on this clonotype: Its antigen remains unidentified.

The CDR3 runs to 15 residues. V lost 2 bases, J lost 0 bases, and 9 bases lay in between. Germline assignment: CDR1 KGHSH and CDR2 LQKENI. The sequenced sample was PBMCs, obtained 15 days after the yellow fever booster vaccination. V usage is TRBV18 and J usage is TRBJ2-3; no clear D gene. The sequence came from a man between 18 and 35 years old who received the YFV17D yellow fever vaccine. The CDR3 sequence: CASSPYLSSTDTQYF. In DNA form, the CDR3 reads TGTGCCAGCTCACCATACCTCTCCAGCACAGATACGCAGTATTTT.